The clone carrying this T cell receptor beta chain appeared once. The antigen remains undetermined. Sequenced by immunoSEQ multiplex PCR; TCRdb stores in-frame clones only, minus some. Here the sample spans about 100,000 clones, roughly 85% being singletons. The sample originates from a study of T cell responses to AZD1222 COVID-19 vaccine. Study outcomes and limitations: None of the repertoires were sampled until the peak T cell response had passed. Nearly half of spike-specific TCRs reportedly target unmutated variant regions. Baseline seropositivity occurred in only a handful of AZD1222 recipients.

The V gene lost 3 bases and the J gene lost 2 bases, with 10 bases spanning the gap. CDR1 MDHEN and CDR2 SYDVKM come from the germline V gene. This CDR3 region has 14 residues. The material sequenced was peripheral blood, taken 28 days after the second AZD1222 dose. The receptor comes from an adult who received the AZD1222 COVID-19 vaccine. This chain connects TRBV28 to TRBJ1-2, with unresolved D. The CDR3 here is CASSFMSTNYGYTF. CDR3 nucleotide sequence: TGTGCCAGCAGTTTTATGTCTACAAACTATGGCTACACCTTC.